A single sample gave rise to the 18 T cell receptor beta chains below, sequenced in a study of T cell clones after liver transplantation. The protocol was immunoSEQ multiplex PCR, while the TCRdb copy is restricted to in-frame clones and leaves out a portion. The repertoire consists of 65,000 to 80,000 clones, with about 80% occurring once and the leading ten covering over 0.45%. Source: CD4+ T cells from blood, taken before liver transplant. The origin of the receptors is a human donor who received a liver transplant.

The chain links TRBV7-3 to TRBJ2-5; 7 bases line up with TRBD2. V shed 6 bases, J shed 2 bases, and the junction held 3 bases outside the gene matches. The CDR3 runs to 13 residues. CDR1 is SGHTA and CDR2 is FQGTGA in the germline V gene. For the CDR3, the DNA is TGTGCCAGCAGTGCAGCGGGGCAAGAGACCCAGTACTTC. The encoded protein is CASSAAGQETQYF.

The chain recombines TRBV28 with TRBJ1-2; 9 nucleotides line up with TRBD1. V lost 10 bases, J lost 4 bases, and 10 bases stayed unmatched. Germline V lookup: CDR1 MDHEN, CDR2 SYDVKM. CDR3 size: 14 residues. The CDR3: CATCRDRAGYGYTF. The CDR3 DNA reads TGTGCCACGTGCCGGGACAGGGCTGGCTATGGCTACACCTTC.

This clone turned up a few times. V usage is TRBV9 and J usage is TRBJ1-5; no clear D gene. Trimming removed 1 base from V and 4 bases from J, with 6 bases in between. CDR3 size: 13 residues. The germline V gene encodes CDR1 SGDLS and CDR2 YYNGEE. The CDR3 bases are TGTGCCAGCAGCGTATCGGGGAATCAGCCCCAGCATTTT. It translates to CASSVSGNQPQHF.

Here the CDR3 reads CSVASFRVEAFF. CDR3 nucleotides: TGCAGCGTTGCCTCGTTCAGGGTTGAAGCTTTCTTT. The rearrangement links TRBV29-1 to TRBJ1-1; possible D gene TRBD1, 5 bases. The germline V gene has CDR1 SQVTM and CDR2 ANQGSEA. Between the trimmed V and J ends, which lost 4 bases and 7 bases, there was a span of 13 bases. CDR3 length equals 12 residues.

J is TRBJ1-2 and V is TRBV10-3; no clear D gene. Germline V CDR1 and CDR2: ENHRY, SYGVKD. CDR3 length: 14 residues. V gave up 7 bases and J gave up 8 bases, with 20 bases separating them. The CDR3: CAITGAIDTDGYTF. The CDR3 coding sequence is TGTGCCATCACCGGTGCCATAGACACCGACGGCTACACCTTC.

This chain uses TRBV14 with TRBJ1-3; D not certain. Germline-derived CDR1 and CDR2 are SGHDN and FVKESK. V dropped 0 bases and J dropped 4 bases, with 13 bases sitting between them. The CDR3 extends over 16 amino acids. The CDR3 DNA reads as TGTGCCAGCAGCCAAGACGGAAGGGCCTTCGGAAACACCATATATTTT. This encodes CASSQDGRAFGNTIYF.

Here the CDR3 reads CSVLTGIANEKLFF. Written as DNA, the CDR3 is TGCAGCGTCCTTACAGGGATAGCTAATGAAAAACTGTTTTTT. The J gene is TRBJ1-4, the V gene TRBV29-1; D perhaps matches TRBD1 (6 bases). In germline, CDR1 is SQVTM, CDR2 ANQGSEA. With 6 bases removed from V and 3 bases from J, the gap between germline ends came to 14 bases. This CDR3 has 14 amino acids.

V gene TRBV5-1 combines with J gene TRBJ2-1; 15 bases are shared with TRBD2. The V and J ends lost 4 bases and 8 bases, in that order; junction bases with no gene match: 4. The CDR3 covers 15 residues. Germline V gene data show CDR1 as SGHRS and CDR2 as YFSETQ. The CDR3 sequence is CASSPGLAGGDEQFF. The CDR3, as DNA: TGCGCCAGCAGCCCCGGACTAGCGGGAGGGGATGAGCAGTTCTTC.

This clone was observed a handful of times. Other DNA sequences in this specimen translate into the identical CDR3. CDR3 amino acids: CASSPNTGREQYF. For the CDR3, the DNA is TGTGCCAGCTCACCGAATACAGGGCGCGAGCAGTACTTC. The chain links TRBV18 to TRBJ2-7, with D perhaps TRBD1 (6 bases). Germline CDR1 KGHSH, CDR2 LQKENI. The CDR3 has 13 amino acids. V was cut by 3 bases and J by 6 bases, with 12 bases left in between.

Only a few counts were recorded for this clone. The J gene is TRBJ2-5, the V gene TRBV9; 9 bases match TRBD1. The ends lost 0 bases at V and 2 bases at J; junction bases unmatched: 2. This CDR3 region has 15 residues. CDR1 is SGDLS and CDR2 is YYNGEE in the germline V gene. The CDR3 sequence: CASSVDGQGQETQYF. The DNA for the CDR3 is TGTGCCAGCAGCGTAGACGGACAGGGGCAAGAGACCCAGTACTTC.

The rearrangement uses TRBV7-8 and TRBJ2-7; a possible D gene is TRBD1 (6 bases). The V end was cut by 5 bases, the J end by 6 bases, with 17 bases between. Germline CDR1 and CDR2: SGHVS and FQNEAQ. The CDR3 sequence is 14 residues long. CDR3 nucleotide sequence: TGTGCCAGCAGCGAACAGGGTATTTCGGGCGAGCAGTACTTC. It is translated as CASSEQGISGEQYF.

This rearrangement joins TRBV5-1 to TRBJ2-7; TRBD1 is a possible D gene (6 bases). Trimming cost V 4 bases and J 0 bases, with 11 bases left between them. Germline-derived CDR1 and CDR2 are SGHRS and YFSETQ. The CDR3 has 14 amino acids. CDR3 in DNA: TGCGCCAGCAGCCCCTGGACAGACTCCTACGAGCAGTACTTC. Protein: CASSPWTDSYEQYF.

The sample holds one count of this clone. The genes are TRBV7-2 and TRBJ2-1; TRBD2 aligns across 11 bases. Germline V CDR1 and CDR2: SGHTA, FQGNSA. J was trimmed by 3 bases and V by 3 bases; bases with no gene match: 1. This CDR3 is built from 15 residues. The CDR3 loop reads CASSLTSGNYNEQFF. Here the CDR3 DNA reads TGTGCCAGCAGCTTGACTAGCGGGAACTACAATGAGCAGTTCTTC.

This clone appeared a single time. The V gene is TRBV28, the J gene TRBJ1-5; 9 bases agree with TRBD1. In germline, CDR1 is MDHEN, CDR2 SYDVKM. CDR3 length: 16 residues. Losses at the gene ends were 7 bases for V and 5 bases for J; bases not matched to a gene: 12. CDR3 coding DNA: TGTGCCAGCACTCGTATACAGGGGGCCGGTGATCAGCCCCAGCATTTT. Its translation is CASTRIQGAGDQPQHF.

This chain's CDR3 is CASNKDRGEIRPGYGYTF. The DNA of the CDR3 is TGTGCCAGCAACAAGGACAGGGGTGAAATCCGGCCGGGTTATGGCTACACCTTC. This chain uses TRBV5-6 with TRBJ1-2; 9 bases are shared with TRBD1. Per the germline V gene, CDR1 is SGHDT and CDR2 is YYEEEE. Unmatched junction bases numbered 20, after V lost 6 bases and J lost 5 bases. This CDR3 region has 18 residues.

The chain has TRBV7-8 and TRBJ1-1; D is uncertain. CDR3 length: 15 residues. V lost 5 bases and J lost 0, with 13 bases in between. Looked up from germline, CDR1 is SGHVS and CDR2 is FQNEAQ. The CDR3 DNA sequence: TGTGCCAGCAGCCGGACTACTGTAATGAACACTGAAGCTTTCTTT. As protein: CASSRTTVMNTEAFF.

This chain links TRBV18 with TRBJ2-3; TRBD2 matches at 8 bases. Per the germline V gene, CDR1 is KGHSH and CDR2 is LQKENI. The CDR3 loop spans 16 amino acids. V lost 6 bases, J lost 3 bases, and 11 bases stayed unmatched. This chain's CDR3 is CASSLGSGSWTDTQYF. CDR3 DNA sequence: TGTGCCAGCTCGCTTGGAAGCGGGAGCTGGACAGATACGCAGTATTTT. Full variable domain (missing parts from reference TRBV18 and TRBJ2-3): NAGVMQNPRHLVRRRGQEARLRCSPMKGHSHVYWYRQLPEEGLKFMVYLQKENIIDESGMPKERFSAEFPKEGPSILRIQQVVRGDSAAYFCASSLGSGSWTDTQYFGPGTRLTVL.

This chain connects TRBV29-1 to TRBJ2-1; 7 nucleotides line up with TRBD2. V shed 2 bases and J 4 bases; nucleotides not matched to a gene: 11. Germline V gene lookup returns CDR1 SQVTM and CDR2 ANQGSEA. The CDR3 loop spans 16 amino acids. CDR3 DNA: TGCAGCGTTGAACGGTTCTTGCGGGAGCGGTACAATGAGCAGTTCTTC. It is translated as CSVERFLRERYNEQFF.